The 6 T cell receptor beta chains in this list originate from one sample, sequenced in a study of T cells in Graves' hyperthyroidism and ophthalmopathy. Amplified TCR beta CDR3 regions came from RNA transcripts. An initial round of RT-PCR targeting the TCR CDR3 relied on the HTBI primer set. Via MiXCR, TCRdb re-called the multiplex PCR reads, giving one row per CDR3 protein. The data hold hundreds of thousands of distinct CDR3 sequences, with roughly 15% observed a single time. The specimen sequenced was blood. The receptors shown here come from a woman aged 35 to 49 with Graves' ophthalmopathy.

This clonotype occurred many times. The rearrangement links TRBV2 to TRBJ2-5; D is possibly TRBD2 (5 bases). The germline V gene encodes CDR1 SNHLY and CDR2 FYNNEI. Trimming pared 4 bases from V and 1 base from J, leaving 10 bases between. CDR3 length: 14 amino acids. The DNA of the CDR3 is TGTGCCAGCAGTGGGCTGGGAGCCCAAGAGACCCAGTACTTC. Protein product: CASSGLGAQETQYF.

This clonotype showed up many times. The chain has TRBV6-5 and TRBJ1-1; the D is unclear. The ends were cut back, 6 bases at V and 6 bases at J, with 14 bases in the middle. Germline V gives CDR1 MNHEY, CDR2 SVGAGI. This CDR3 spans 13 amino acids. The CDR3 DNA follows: TGTGCCAGCAGCACCTCGGGGATGGCTGAAGCTTTCTTT. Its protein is CASSTSGMAEAFF.

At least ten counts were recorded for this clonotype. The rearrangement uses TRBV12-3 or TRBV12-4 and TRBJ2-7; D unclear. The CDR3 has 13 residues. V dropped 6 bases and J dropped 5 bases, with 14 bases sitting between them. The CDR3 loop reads CASSTPPLDEQYF. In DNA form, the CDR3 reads TGTGCCAGCAGCACTCCCCCTTTGGACGAGCAGTACTTC.

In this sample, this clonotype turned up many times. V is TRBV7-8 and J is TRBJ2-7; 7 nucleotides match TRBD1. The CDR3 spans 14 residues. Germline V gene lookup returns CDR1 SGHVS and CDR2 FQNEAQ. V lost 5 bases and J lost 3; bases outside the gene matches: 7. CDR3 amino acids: CASSPVAGGYEQYF. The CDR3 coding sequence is TGTGCCAGCAGCCCAGTAGCAGGGGGCTACGAGCAGTACTTC.

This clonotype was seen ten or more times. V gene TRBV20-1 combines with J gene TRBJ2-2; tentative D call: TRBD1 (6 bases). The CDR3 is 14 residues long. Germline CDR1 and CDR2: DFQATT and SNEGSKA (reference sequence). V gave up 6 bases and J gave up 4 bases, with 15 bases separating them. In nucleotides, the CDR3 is TGCAGTGCCGGACGGGACACGGGCACCGGGGAGCTGTTTTTT. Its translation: CSAGRDTGTGELFF.

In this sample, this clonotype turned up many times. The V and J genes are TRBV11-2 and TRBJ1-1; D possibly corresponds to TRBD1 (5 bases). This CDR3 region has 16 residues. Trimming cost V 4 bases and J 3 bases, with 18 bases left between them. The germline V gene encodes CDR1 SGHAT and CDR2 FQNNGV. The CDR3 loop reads CASSSPLQDFDTEAFF. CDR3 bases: TGTGCCAGCAGCTCCCCATTACAGGACTTTGACACTGAAGCTTTCTTT.